Given below is one T cell receptor (beta chain) in context. Antigen specificity is unknown. The data originate from a study of cytomegalovirus exposure and HLA in healthy donors. Findings and limits, study-wide: For most TCR sequences rarity was the rule, although some public TCRs occurred in many donors. Associated with cytomegalovirus, according to the listing, were some 150 TCR beta chains.

CDR3 length: 14 amino acids. Trimming shortened V by 1 base and J by 3 bases, and 9 bases separated the two germline ends. Per the germline V gene, CDR1 is LNHDA and CDR2 is SQIVND (reference sequence). Vbeta (60) and Jbeta (13) primers were used in the PCR. Using immunoSEQ multiplex PCR, the repertoire was profiled, and TCRdb retains in-frame clones only, with some absent. In all, the sample yields approximately 100,000 clones. The source material was PBMCs. V and J are TRBV19 and TRBJ1-1; TRBD1 is a possible D gene (5 bases). This receptor was taken from a man in his fifties in good health and CMV-seronegative. The DNA for the CDR3 is TGTGCCAGTAGTATAGTGGGAGGGGACACTGAAGCTTTCTTT. This codes for CASSIVGGDTEAFF.